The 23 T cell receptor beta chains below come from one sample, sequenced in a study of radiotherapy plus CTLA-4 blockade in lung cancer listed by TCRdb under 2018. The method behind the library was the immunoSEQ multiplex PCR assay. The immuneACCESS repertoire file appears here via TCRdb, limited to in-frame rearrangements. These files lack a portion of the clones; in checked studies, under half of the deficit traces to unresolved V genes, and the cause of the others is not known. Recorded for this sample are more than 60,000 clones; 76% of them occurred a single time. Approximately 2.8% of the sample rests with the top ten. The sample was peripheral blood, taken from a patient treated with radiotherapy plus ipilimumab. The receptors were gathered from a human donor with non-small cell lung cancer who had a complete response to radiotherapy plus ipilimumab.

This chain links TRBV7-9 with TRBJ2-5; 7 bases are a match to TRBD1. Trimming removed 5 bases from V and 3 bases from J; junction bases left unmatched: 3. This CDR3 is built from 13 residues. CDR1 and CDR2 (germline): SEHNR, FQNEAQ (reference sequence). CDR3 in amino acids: CASSQTGEETQYF. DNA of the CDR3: TGTGCCAGCAGCCAAACAGGGGAAGAGACCCAGTACTTC.

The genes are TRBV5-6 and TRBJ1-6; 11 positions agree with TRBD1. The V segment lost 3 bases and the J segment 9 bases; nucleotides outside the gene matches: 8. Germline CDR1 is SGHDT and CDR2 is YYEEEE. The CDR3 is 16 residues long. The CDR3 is CASSSLGQGAASPLHF. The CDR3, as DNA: TGTGCCAGCAGCTCCCTTGGACAGGGGGCGGCTTCACCCCTCCACTTT. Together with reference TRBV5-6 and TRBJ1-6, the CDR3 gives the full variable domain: DAGVTQSPTHLIKTRGQQVTLRCSPKSGHDTVSWYQQALGQGPQFIFQYYEEEERQRGNFPDRFSGHQFPNYSSELNVNALLLGDSALYLCASSSLGQGAASPLHFGNGTRLTVT.

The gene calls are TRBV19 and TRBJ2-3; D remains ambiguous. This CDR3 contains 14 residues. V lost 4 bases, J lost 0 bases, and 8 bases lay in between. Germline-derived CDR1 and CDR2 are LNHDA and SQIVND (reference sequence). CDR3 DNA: TGTGCCAGTAGTACGACAACGAGCACAGATACGCAGTATTTT. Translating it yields CASSTTTSTDTQYF.

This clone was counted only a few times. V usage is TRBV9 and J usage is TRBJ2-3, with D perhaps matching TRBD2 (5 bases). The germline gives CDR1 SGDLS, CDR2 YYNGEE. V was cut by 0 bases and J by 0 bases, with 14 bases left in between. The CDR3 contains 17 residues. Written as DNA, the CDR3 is TGTGCCAGCAGCGTAGATCTGCCGGGAAGAAGCACAGATACGCAGTATTTT. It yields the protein CASSVDLPGRSTDTQYF. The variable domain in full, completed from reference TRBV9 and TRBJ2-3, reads DSGVTQTPKHLITATGQRVTLRCSPRSGDLSVYWYQQSLDQGLQFLIQYYNGEERAKGNILERFSAQQFPDLHSELNLSSLELGDSALYFCASSVDLPGRSTDTQYFGPGTRLTVL.

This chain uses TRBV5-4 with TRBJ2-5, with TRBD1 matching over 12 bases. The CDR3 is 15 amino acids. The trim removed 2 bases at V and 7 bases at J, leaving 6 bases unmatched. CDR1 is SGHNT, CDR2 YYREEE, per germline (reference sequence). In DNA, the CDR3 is TGTGCCAGCAGCTTAGGGACAGGGGGCCAGGGGACCCAGTACTTC. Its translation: CASSLGTGGQGTQYF.

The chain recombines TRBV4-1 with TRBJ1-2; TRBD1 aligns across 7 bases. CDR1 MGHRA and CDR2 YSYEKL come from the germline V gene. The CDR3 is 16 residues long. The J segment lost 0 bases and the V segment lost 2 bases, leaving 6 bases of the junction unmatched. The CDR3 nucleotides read TGCGCCAGCAGCCAACCGTACAGGGGAACTAACTATGGCTACACCTTC. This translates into CASSQPYRGTNYGYTF.

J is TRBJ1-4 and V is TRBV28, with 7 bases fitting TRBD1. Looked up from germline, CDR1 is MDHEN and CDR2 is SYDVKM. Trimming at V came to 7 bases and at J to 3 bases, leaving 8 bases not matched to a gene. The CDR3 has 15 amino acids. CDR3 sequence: CASIPGGSANEKLFF. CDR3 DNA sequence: TGTGCCAGCATCCCAGGGGGGTCGGCTAATGAAAAACTGTTTTTT.

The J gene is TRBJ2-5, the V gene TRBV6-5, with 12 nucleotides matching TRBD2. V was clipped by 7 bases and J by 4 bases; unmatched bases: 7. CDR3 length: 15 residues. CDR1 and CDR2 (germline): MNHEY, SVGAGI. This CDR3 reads CASNLAGGRGETQYF. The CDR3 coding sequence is TGTGCCAGCAATCTAGCGGGAGGGCGAGGAGAGACCCAGTACTTC.

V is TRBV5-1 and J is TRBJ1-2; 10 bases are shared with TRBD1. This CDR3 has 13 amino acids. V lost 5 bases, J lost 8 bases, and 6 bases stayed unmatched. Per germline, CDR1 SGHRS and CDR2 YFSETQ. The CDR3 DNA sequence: TGCGCCAGCAGACCCGGGACAGGGGACGGCTACACCTTC. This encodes CASRPGTGDGYTF.

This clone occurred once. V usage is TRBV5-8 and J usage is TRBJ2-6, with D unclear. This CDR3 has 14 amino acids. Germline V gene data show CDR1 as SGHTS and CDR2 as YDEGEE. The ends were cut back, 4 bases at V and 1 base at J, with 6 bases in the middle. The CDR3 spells CASSPRSGANVLTF. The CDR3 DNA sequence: TGTGCCAGCAGCCCCCGTTCTGGGGCCAACGTCCTGACTTTC. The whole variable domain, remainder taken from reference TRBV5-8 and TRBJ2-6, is EAGVTQSPTHLIKTRGQQATLRCSPISGHTSVYWYQQALGLGLQFLLWYDEGEERNRGNFPPRFSGRQFPNYSSELNVNALELEDSALYLCASSPRSGANVLTFGAGSRLTVL.

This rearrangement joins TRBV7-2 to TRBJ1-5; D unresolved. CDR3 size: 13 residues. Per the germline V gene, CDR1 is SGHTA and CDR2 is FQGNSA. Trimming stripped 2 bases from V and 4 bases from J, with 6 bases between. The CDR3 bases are TGTGCCAGCAGCTTAACTCGAAATCAGCCCCAGCATTTT. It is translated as CASSLTRNQPQHF. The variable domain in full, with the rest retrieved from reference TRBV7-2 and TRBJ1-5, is GAGVSQSPSNKVTEKGKDVELRCDPISGHTALYWYRQSLGQGLEFLIYFQGNSAPDKSGLPSDRFSAERTGGSVSTLTIQRTQQEDSAVYLCASSLTRNQPQHFGDGTRLSIL.

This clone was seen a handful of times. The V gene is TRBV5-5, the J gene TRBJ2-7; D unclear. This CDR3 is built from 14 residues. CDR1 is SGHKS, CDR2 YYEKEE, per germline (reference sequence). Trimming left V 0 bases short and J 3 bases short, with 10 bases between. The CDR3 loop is CASSLASGFYEQYF. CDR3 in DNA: TGTGCCAGCAGCTTGGCCTCCGGGTTCTACGAGCAGTACTTC.

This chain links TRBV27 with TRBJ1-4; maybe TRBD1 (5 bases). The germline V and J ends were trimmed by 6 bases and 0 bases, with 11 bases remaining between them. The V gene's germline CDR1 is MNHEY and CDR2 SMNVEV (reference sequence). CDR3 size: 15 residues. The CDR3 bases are TGTGCCAGCAGGGGGGGATTCACAACTAATGAAAAACTGTTTTTT. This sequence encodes CASRGGFTTNEKLFF.

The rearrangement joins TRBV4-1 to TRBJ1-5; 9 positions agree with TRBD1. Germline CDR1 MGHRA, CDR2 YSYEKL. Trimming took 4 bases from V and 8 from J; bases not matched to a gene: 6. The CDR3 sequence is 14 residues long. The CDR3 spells CASSLYRGQEPQHF. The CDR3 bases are TGCGCCAGCAGCCTTTACAGGGGGCAAGAGCCCCAGCATTTT.

CDR3 nucleotide sequence: TGTGCCAGCTCAGGAGTCGACAGAACGGATAATGAAAAACTGTTTTTT. As protein: CASSGVDRTDNEKLFF. V is TRBV18 and J is TRBJ1-4, with TRBD1 as a possible D gene (5 bases). The CDR3 has 16 amino acids. Trimming removed 5 bases at V and 4 bases at J, with 17 bases between. CDR1 is KGHSH, CDR2 LQKENI, per germline.

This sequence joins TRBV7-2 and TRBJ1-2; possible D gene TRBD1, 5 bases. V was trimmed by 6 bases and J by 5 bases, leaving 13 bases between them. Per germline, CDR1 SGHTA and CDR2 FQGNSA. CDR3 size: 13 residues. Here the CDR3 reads CASRDAGGYGYTF. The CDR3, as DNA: TGTGCCAGCAGAGACGCGGGGGGGTATGGCTACACCTTC.

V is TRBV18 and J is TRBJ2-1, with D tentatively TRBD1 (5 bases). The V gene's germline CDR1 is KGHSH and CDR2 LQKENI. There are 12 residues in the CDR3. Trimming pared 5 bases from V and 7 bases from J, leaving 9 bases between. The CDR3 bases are TGTGCCAGCTCAATAAAGGGGAATGAGCAGTTCTTC. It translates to CASSIKGNEQFF.

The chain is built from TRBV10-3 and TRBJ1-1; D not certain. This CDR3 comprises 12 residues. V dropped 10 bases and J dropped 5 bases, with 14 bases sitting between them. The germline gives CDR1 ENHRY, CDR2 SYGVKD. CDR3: CATNLGGTEAFF. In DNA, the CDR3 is TGTGCCACCAATTTGGGCGGGACTGAAGCTTTCTTT.

CDR3 bases: TGTGCCAGCAGCCAAGAGGAAGGTAGGGGCCACACAGATACGCAGTATTTT. It specifies CASSQEEGRGHTDTQYF. This sequence joins TRBV14 and TRBJ2-3; D perhaps matches TRBD1 (5 bases). The CDR3 is 17 residues long. Trimming shortened V by 0 bases and J by 2 bases, and 15 bases separated the two germline ends. From germline, CDR1 is SGHDN and CDR2 FVKESK.

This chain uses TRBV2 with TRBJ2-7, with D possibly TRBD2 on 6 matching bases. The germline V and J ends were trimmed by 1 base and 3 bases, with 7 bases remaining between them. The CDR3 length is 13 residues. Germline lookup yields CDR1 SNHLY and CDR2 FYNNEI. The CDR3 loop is CASSEVGLYEQYF. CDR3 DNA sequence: TGTGCCAGCAGTGAAGTGGGACTCTACGAGCAGTACTTC.

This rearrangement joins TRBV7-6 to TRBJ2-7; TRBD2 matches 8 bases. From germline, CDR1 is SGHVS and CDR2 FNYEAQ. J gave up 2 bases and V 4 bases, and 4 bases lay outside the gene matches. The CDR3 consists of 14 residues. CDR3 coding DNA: TGTGCCAGCAGCTCCGGGGGGGGGCCCTACGAGCAGTACTTC. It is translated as CASSSGGGPYEQYF. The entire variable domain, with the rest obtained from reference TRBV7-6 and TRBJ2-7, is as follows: GAGVSQSPRYKVTKRGQDVALRCDPISGHVSLYWYRQALGQGPEFLTYFNYEAQQDKSGLPNDRFSAERPEGSISTLTIQRTEQRDSAMYRCASSSGGGPYEQYFGPGTRLTVT.

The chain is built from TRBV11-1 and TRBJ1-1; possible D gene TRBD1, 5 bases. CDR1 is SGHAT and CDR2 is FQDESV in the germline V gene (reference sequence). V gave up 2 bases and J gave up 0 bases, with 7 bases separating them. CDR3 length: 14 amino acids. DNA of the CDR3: TGTGCCAGCAGCTTACGGGGGTTGAACACTGAAGCTTTCTTT. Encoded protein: CASSLRGLNTEAFF.

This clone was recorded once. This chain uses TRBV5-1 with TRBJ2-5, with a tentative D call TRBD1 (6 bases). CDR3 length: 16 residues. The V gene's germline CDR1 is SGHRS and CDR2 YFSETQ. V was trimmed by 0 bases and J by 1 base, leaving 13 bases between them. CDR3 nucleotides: TGCGCCAGCAGCTTGGGTTATCAGGGGACCCAAGAGACCCAGTACTTC. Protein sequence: CASSLGYQGTQETQYF.